These T cell receptor delta chains were read from a single sample in a study of TRDV2 sequences in healthy donors. TCRdb fed the PCR reads to CATT. The sample includes 900 to 1,200 delta-chain clones, over 60% of them seen just once. The sequenced material came from Vd2+ gamma-delta T cells from blood. All receptors come from a human donor in good health. Each CDR3 is given with its conserved first and last residue. D genes are given only for firm matches. Clone size, where shown, is once, few, many, or a class for clones that have expanded.

abundance: large; j_gene: TRDJ3; v_gene: TRDV2; d_gene: TRDD3; CDR3aa: CACDTLGDTAWDTRQMFF; CDR3nt: TGTGCCTGTGACACACTGGGGGATACGGCCTGGGACACCCGACAGATGTTTTTC
abundance: NA; j_gene: TRDJ1; v_gene: TRDV2; d_gene: NA; CDR3aa: CACDDLMIDLGGIDKLIF; CDR3nt: TGTGCCTGTGACGACTTAATGATTGATTTGGGGGGCATCGATAAACTCATCTTT
abundance: once; j_gene: TRDJ1; v_gene: TRDV2; d_gene: TRDD3; CDR3aa: CACDTVGRGYARNDKLIF; CDR3nt: TGTGCCTGTGACACCGTAGGAAGGGGATACGCGAGAAATGATAAACTCATCTTT
abundance: NA; j_gene: TRDJ3; v_gene: TRDV2; d_gene: NA; CDR3aa: CACDTAGAQDRAWDTRQMFF; CDR3nt: TGTGCCTGTGACACCGCTGGGGCACAGGATAGGGCCTGGGACACCCGACAGATGTTTTTC
abundance: few; j_gene: TRDJ1; v_gene: TRDV2; d_gene: TRDD3; CDR3aa: CACDSLPLLPGQLGDTRLIF; CDR3nt: TGTGCCTGTGACTCGCTTCCACTACTGCCCGGTCAACTGGGGGATACGAGACTCATCTTT
abundance: once; j_gene: TRDJ3; v_gene: TRDV2; d_gene: TRDD3; CDR3aa: CACDTVPGDTRVWDTRQMFF; CDR3nt: TGTGCCTGTGACACGGTCCCTGGGGATACGCGAGTATGGGACACCCGACAGATGTTTTTC
abundance: few; j_gene: TRDJ1; v_gene: TRDV2; d_gene: TRDD3; CDR3aa: CACDTLVGDKSLASYTDKLIF; CDR3nt: TGTGCCTGTGACACTTTGGTGGGGGATAAGAGCCTCGCCTCGTACACCGATAAACTCATCTTT
abundance: few; j_gene: TRDJ3; v_gene: TRDV2; d_gene: TRDD3; CDR3aa: CACDTVLGDTTWDTRQMFF; CDR3nt: TGTGCCTGTGACACGGTACTGGGGGATACTACCTGGGACACCCGACAGATGTTTTTC
abundance: once; j_gene: TRDJ3; v_gene: TRDV2; d_gene: NA; CDR3aa: CACDTVESPGWDTRQMFF; CDR3nt: TGTGCCTGTGACACCGTTGAAAGTCCCGGCTGGGACACCCGACAGATGTTTTTC
abundance: NA; j_gene: TRDJ1; v_gene: TRDV2; d_gene: TRDD3; CDR3aa: CACDSLSEGILSKLIF; CDR3nt: TGTGCCTGTGACTCACTGTCGGAAGGGATACTTAGCAAACTCATCTTT